The clone carrying this TCR beta chain has more than one count but fewer than ten. What it recognizes is unknown. The TCR library protocol was used to attach unique molecular identifiers. These identifiers were attached to individual cDNA molecules. TCRdb reanalysed the 5' RACE reads using MiXCR and keeps one entry per CDR3 protein. The sample carries some 26,000 distinct CDR3 sequences, about 4.5% recorded once. Per germline, CDR1 SGHNT and CDR2 YYREEE (reference sequence). J was trimmed by 0 bases and V by 3 bases; bases with no gene match: 4. This CDR3 spans 15 amino acids. This sample is drawn from a study of early T cells in non-severe SARS-CoV-2 infection. At the level of the study: Sequencing of bulk RNA from unsorted whole blood was done, without chain pairing.

General study results and limits: Matching against VDJdb likely underestimated virus-specific expansions, favoring anti-spike CD8.

The sample consisted of whole blood. The sequence was obtained from an adult who was a healthcare worker with PCR-confirmed SARS-CoV-2 infection or an uninfected control (not recorded which). The J gene is TRBJ2-3, the V gene TRBV5-4; TRBD1 matches 7 bases. CDR3 sequence (DNA): TGTGCCAGCAGCTGGGGACAGCGAAGCACAGATACGCAGTATTTT. This sequence encodes CASSWGQRSTDTQYF.